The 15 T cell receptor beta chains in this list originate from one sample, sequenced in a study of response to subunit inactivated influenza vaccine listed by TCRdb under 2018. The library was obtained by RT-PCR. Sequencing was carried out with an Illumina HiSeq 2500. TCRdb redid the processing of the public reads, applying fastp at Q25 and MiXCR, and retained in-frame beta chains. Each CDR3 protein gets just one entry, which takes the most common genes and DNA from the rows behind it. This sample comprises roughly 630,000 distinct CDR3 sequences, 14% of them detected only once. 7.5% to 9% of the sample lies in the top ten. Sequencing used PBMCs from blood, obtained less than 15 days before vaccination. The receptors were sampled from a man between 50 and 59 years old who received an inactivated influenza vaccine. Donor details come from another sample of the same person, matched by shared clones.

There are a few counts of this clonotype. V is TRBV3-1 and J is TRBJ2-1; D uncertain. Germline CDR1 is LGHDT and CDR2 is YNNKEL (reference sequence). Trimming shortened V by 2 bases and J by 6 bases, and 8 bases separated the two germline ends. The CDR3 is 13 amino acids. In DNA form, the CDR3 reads TGTGCCAGCAGCCAACGAGCAACCAATGAGCAGTTCTTC. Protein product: CASSQRATNEQFF.

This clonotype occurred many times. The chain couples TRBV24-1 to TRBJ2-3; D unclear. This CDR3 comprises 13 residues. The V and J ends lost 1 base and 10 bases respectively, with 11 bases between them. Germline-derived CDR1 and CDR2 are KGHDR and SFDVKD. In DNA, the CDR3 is TGTGCCACCAGTGATTTCGGCGCGACTGCGCAGTATTTT. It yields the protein CATSDFGATAQYF.

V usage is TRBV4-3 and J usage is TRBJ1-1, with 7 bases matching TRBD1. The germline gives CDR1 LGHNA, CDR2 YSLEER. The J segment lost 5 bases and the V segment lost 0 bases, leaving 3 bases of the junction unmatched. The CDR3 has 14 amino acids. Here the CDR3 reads CASSQDDRVTEAFF. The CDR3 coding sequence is TGCGCCAGCAGCCAAGATGACAGGGTTACTGAAGCTTTCTTT.

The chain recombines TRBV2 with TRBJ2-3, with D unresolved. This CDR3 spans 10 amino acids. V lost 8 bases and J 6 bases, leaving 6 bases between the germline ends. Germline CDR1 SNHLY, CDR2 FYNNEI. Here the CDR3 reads CASLADTQYF. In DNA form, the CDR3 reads TGTGCCAGCCTCGCGGATACGCAGTATTTT.

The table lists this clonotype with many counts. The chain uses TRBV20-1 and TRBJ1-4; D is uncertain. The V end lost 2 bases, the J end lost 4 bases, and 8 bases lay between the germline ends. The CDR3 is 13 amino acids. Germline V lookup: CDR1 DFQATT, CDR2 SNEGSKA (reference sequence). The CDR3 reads CSARSWGNEKLFF. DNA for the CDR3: TGCAGTGCTAGAAGCTGGGGTAATGAAAAACTGTTTTTT.

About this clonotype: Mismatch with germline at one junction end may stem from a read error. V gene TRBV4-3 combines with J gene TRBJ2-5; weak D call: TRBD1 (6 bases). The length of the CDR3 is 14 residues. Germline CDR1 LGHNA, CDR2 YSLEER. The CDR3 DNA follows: TGCGCCAGCAGCCAAGAAGGGGGTCAAGAGACCAAGTACTTC. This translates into CASSQEGGQETKYF.

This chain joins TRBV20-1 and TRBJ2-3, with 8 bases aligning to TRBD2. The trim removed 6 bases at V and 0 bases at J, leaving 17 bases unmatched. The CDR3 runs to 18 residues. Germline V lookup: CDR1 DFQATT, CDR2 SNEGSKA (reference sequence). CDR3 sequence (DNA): TGCAGTGCGAATCTCGGACTAGCTTTGAGACTAAGCACAGATACGCAGTATTTT. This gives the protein CSANLGLALRLSTDTQYF.

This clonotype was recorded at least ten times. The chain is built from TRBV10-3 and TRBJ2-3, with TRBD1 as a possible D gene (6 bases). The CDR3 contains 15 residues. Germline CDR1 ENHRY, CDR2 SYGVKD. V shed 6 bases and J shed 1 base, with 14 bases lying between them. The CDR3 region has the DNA TGTGCCATCAGGCAACAGGGTCCGCGCACAGATACGCAGTATTTT. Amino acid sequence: CAIRQQGPRTDTQYF.

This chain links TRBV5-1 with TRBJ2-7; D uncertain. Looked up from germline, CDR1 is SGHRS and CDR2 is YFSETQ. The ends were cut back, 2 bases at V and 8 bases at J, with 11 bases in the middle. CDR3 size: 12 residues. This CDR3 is CASSLDLVKQYF. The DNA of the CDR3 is TGCGCCAGCAGCTTAGACCTGGTCAAGCAGTACTTC.

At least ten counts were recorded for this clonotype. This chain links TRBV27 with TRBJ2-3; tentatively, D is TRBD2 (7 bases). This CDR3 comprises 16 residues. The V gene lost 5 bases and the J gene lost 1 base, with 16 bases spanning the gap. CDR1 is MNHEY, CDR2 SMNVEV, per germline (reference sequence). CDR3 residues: CASSPVTGRGTDTQYF. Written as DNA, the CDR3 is TGTGCCAGCAGTCCGGTTACAGGGAGGGGCACAGATACGCAGTATTTT.

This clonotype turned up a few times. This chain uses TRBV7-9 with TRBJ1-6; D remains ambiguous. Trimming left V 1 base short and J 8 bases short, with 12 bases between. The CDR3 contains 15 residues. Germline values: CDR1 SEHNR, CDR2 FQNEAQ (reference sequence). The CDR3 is CASSLDWDQDSPLHF. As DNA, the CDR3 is TGTGCCAGCAGCTTAGACTGGGATCAAGATTCACCCCTCCACTTT.

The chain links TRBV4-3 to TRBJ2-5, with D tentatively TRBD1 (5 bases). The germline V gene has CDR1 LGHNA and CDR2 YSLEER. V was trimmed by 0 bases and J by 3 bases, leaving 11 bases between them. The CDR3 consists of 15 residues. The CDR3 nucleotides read TGCGCCAGCAGCCAAGAAGCGACAGTAGAAGAGACCCAGTACTTC. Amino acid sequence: CASSQEATVEETQYF.

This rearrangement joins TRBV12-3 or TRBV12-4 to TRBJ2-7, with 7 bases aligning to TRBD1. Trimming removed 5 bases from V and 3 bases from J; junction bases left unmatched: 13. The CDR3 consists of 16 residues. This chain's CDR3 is CASSKPRRQGYYEQYF. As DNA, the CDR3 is TGTGCCAGCAGTAAACCAAGGCGACAGGGCTACTACGAGCAGTACTTC.

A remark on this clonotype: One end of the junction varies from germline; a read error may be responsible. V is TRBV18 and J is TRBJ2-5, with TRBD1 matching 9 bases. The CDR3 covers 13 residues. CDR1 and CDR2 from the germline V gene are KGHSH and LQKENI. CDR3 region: CPSSQGAQETQYF. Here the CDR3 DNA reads TGTCCCAGCTCACAGGGGGCCCAAGAGACCCAGTACTTC.

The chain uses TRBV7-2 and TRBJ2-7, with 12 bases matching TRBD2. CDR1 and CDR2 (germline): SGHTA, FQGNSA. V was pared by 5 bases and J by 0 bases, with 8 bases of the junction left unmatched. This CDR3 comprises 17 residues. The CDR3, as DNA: TGTGCCAGCAGCCGCTCGGGACTAGCGGGCAACTCCTACGAGCAGTACTTC. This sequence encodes CASSRSGLAGNSYEQYF.